The clone carrying this TCR beta chain has a count of ten or more. The antigen is not known. Other DNA sequences in this sample translate to the same CDR3. This sample is part of a study of metastatic and nonmetastatic thyroid tumors. General study findings and limits: Within blood and tumor, benign nodules reportedly had significantly lower TCR beta diversity than malignant thyroid tumors did.

In the authors' workflow: The study built a papillary thyroid cancer distant-metastasis classifier from CDR3 differences across clinicopathological groups. MiXCR reprocessed the PCR reads for TCRdb. These V and J calls derive from TCRdb rather than the authors' analysis. The data contain approximately 41,000 clones, 25% to 30% of them singletons. No treatment of any kind had been given to any patient before thyroid surgery. V lost 4 bases and J 0 bases, leaving 18 bases between the germline ends. Germline loops: CDR1 LGHNA, CDR2 YSLEER. The CDR3 runs 17 residues. This TCR was recovered from a male donor with papillary thyroid cancer or a benign thyroid nodule (not recorded which). Some clones in this sample may be carry-over from other donors' samples. The V gene is TRBV4-3, the J gene TRBJ1-2; weak D call: TRBD1 (5 bases). Input material: blood. DNA of the CDR3: TGCGCCAGCAGCCCGGAGGCAGGGACCGGGGCTAACTATGGCTACACCTTC. Residues: CASSPEAGTGANYGYTF.